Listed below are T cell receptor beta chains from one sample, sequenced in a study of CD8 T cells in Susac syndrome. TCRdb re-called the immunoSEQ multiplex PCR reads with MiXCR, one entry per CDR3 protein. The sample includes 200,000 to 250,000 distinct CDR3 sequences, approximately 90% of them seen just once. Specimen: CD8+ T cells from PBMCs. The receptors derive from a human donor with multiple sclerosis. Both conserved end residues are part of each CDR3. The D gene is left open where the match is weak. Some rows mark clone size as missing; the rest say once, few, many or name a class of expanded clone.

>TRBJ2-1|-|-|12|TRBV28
TGTGCCAGCACCCCCGAGGTCGGGGAGCAGTTCTTC
CASTPEVGEQFF
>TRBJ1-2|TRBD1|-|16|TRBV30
TGTGCCTGGAGTCTCTCCGGGACAGGGGGCGTTGATGGCTACACCTTC
CAWSLSGTGGVDGYTF
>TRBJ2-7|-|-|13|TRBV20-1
TGCAGTGCTAGCCCCCAAAGCTCCTACGAGCAGTACTTC
CSASPQSSYEQYF
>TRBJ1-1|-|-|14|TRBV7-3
TGTGCCAGCAGCCTCTACCCAGGGAACACTGAAGCTTTCTTT
CASSLYPGNTEAFF
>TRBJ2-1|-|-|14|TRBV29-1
TGCAGCGTGCCGGGGACACGTTCCTACAATGAGCAGTTCTTC
CSVPGTRSYNEQFF
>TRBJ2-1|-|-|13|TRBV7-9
TGTGCCAGCAGCTCTGGGGGCGACGATGAGCAGTTCTTC
CASSSGGDDEQFF
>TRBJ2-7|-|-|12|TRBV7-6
TGTGCCAGCAGCGACGATGGGGCCGGGCAGTACTTC
CASSDDGAGQYF
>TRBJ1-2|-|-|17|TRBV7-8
TGTGCCAGCAGCTTAGCAGGAGTGACAGGCGAGACCTATGGCTACACCTTC
CASSLAGVTGETYGYTF
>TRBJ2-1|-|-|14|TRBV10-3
TGTGCCATCATGGCGGAGAGCTCCTACAATGAGCAGTTCTTC
CAIMAESSYNEQFF
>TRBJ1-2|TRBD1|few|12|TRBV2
TGTGCCATCGAGGGACAGAACTATGGCTACACCTTC
CAIEGQNYGYTF
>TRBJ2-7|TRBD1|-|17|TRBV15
TGTGCCACCAGCAGAGAGGGAAGGACAGGGACCTTCGACGAGCAGTACTTC
CATSREGRTGTFDEQYF
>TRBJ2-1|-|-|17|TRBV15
TGTGCCACCAGCACCCGAACCGTTCGGAGCTCCTACAATGAGCAGTTCTTC
CATSTRTVRSSYNEQFF
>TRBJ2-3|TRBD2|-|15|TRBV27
TGTGCCAGCAGTTTGTCTCTAGCGGGGACAGATACGCAGTATTTT
CASSLSLAGTDTQYF
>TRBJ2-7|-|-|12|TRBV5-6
TGTGCCAGCAGCTGGCAGTTCAACGAGCAGTACTTC
CASSWQFNEQYF
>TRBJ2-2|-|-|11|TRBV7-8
TGTGCCAGCACGGCGGGGGGGGAGCTGTTTTTT
CASTAGGELFF
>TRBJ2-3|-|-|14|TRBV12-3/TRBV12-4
TGTGCCAGCACTTACGCTAGAGATCCAGATACGCAGTATTTT
CASTYARDPDTQYF
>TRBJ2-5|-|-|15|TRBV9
TGTGCCAGCAGCCCGGGGGACAGTGGAAAGGAGACCCAGTACTTC
CASSPGDSGKETQYF
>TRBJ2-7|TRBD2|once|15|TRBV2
TGTGCCAGCAGTGAATGGGCGGGAGGTGGTCGGGAGCAGTACTTC
CASSEWAGGGREQYF
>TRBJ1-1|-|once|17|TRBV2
TGTGCCAGCAGCCTCGTACCCGGAGGGCGGGGGAAGACTGAAGCTTTCTTT
CASSLVPGGRGKTEAFF
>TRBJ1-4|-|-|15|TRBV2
TGTGCCAGCAGTCCAATACTTGCAACTAATGAAAAACTGTTTTTT
CASSPILATNEKLFF
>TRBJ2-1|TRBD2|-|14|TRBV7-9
TGTGCCAGCAGCGGGTGGACTAGGGGCAATGAGCAGTTCTTC
CASSGWTRGNEQFF
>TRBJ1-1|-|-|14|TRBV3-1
TGTGCCAGCAGCCAAGACGGGGGGAACACTGAAGCTTTCTTT
CASSQDGGNTEAFF
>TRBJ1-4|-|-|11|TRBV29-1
TGCAGCGTCCGAGGGGGGGGGAAACTGTTTTTT
CSVRGGGKLFF
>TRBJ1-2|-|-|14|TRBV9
TGTGCCAGCAGCGTAGTTCCAACTAACTATGGCTACACCTTC
CASSVVPTNYGYTF
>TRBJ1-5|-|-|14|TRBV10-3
TGTGCCAGAAGACCGAAATATAGCAATCAGCCCCAGCATTTT
CARRPKYSNQPQHF
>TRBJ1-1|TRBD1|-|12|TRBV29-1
TGCAGCGCAGGGGGCGCGGGAACTGAAGCTTTCTTT
CSAGGAGTEAFF
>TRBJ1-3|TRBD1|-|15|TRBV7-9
TGTGCCAGCAGCCAATCCGGGACAGACGGGGACACCATATATTTT
CASSQSGTDGDTIYF
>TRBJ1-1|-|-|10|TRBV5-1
TGCGCCAGCACCCACACTGAAGCTTTCTTT
CASTHTEAFF
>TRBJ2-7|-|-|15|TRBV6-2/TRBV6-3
TGTGCCAGCAAAGCCACCGGGACGGATCCCTACGAGCAGTACTTC
CASKATGTDPYEQYF
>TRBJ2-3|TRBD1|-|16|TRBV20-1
TGCAGTGCCATGGACCCCGAGGGGGCGGTCTTCGATACGCAGTATTTT
CSAMDPEGAVFDTQYF
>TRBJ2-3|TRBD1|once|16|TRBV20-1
TGCAGTGCCTCGAGGGTCGACAGGGCCAGCACAGATACGCAGTATTTT
CSASRVDRASTDTQYF
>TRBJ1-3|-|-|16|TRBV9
TGTGCCAGCAACAATCCAGGGGTACGGCCTGGAAACACCATATATTTT
CASNNPGVRPGNTIYF
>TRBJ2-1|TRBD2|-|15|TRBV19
TGTGCCAGTAGTACCGGGACTAGCCTCTACAATGAGCAGTTCTTC
CASSTGTSLYNEQFF
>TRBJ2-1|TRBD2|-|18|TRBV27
TGTGCCAGCAGTTTATCGTTTCCACTAGCGGGAGTGGTGAATGAGCAGTTCTTC
CASSLSFPLAGVVNEQFF
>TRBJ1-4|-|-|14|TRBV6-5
TGTGCCAGCAGTAGTTTGGCATATAATGAAAAACTGTTTTTT
CASSSLAYNEKLFF
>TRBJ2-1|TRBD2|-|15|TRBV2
TGTGCCAGCAGTGCCGGGACTAGCGGGAGCTATGAGCAGTTCTTC
CASSAGTSGSYEQFF
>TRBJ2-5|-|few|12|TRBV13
TGTGCCAGCAGCTTAGGCCAAGAGACCCAGTACTTC
CASSLGQETQYF
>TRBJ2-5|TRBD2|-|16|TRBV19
TGTGCCAGTAACCCTAGCGGGGAACCGTACCAAGAGACCCAGTACTTC
CASNPSGEPYQETQYF
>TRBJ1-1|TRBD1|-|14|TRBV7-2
TGTGCCAGCAGCTTAGTAGCAGGGGGAGGAGAAGCTTTCTTT
CASSLVAGGGEAFF
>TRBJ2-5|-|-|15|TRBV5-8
TGTGCCAGCAGCTTATCCGACGTCCCAGGCGGGACCCAGTACTTC
CASSLSDVPGGTQYF
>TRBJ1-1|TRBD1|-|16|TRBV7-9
TGTGCCAGCAGCCCCCAATCGGACAGGATGAACACTGAAGCTTTCTTT
CASSPQSDRMNTEAFF
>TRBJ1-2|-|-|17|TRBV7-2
TGTGCCAGCAGCTCGTGGGGCGGGCGACGGGATAACTATGGCTACACCTTC
CASSSWGGRRDNYGYTF
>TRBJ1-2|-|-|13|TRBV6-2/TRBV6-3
TGTGCCAGCAGTTACGGGCAGAACTATGGCTACACCTTC
CASSYGQNYGYTF
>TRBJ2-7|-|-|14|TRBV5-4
TGTGCCAGCAGCCTTGGCCTAGCCTCCTACGAGCAGTACTTC
CASSLGLASYEQYF
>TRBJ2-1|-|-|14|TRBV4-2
TGTGCCAGCAGCCAAGAATACGGCTACGCTGAGCAGTTCTTC
CASSQEYGYAEQFF
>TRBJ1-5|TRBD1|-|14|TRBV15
TGTGCCACCAGCATTGGGACAGGGGCTCAGCCCCAGCATTTT
CATSIGTGAQPQHF
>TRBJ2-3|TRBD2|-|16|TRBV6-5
TGTGCCAGCAGTACTATAGCGGGGTCATCAAAAGATACGCAGTATTTT
CASSTIAGSSKDTQYF
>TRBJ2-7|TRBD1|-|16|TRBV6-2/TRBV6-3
TGTGCCAGCAGTTACACCGACAGGGTTTCGAGCTACGAGCAGTACTTC
CASSYTDRVSSYEQYF
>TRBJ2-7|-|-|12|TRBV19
TGTGCCAGCTCGGACACGGCCTACGAGCAGTACTTC
CASSDTAYEQYF
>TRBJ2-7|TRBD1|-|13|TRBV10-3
TGTGCCATCCAGGGGGCGCCGGGCTACGAGCAGTACTTC
CAIQGAPGYEQYF
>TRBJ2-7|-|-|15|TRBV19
TGTGCCAGTAGTACCCGGGACACGGGGACGGAGGAGCAGTACTTC
CASSTRDTGTEEQYF
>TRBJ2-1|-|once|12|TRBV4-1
TGCGCCAGCAGCCAAAATATGGTTGAGCAGTTCTTC
CASSQNMVEQFF
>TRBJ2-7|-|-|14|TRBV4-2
TGTGCCAGCAGCCAATCGGAGACCTTCTACGAGCAGTACTTC
CASSQSETFYEQYF
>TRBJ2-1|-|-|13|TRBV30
TGTGCCTGGAGTCCCGATTCCTACAATGAGCAGTTCTTC
CAWSPDSYNEQFF
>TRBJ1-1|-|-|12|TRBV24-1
TGTGCCACTGCAAAATCGAACACTGAAGCTTTCTTT
CATAKSNTEAFF
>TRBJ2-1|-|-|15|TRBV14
TGTGCCAGCAGCCAGGGCGGGTTTTTGGACAATGAGCAGTTCTTC
CASSQGGFLDNEQFF
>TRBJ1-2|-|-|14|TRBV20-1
TGCAGTGCTCACACCCGGGACCTTAACTATGGCTACACCTTC
CSAHTRDLNYGYTF